This TCR beta chain was found in a study of beta chain features in type 1 diabetes (dated by TCRdb to 2017 to 2018). With respect to the entire study: Patients and healthy donors did not differ in mean age, gender distribution, total cell number or subset yield. A total of roughly 100 million sorted cells were examined across all samples, and the number of cells per subset was strongly correlated with RNA yield. The study compared TCRB repertoires of sorted circulating CD4+ T cell subsets between recently diagnosed type 1 diabetes patients and matched healthy donors. Regulatory and stem cell-like memory subsets were isolated from only 8 patients and about 8 healthy donors, whereas naive and central memory subsets came from all 30 or so donors. What the authors observed across the whole study: A moderate but significant shortening of TCRB CDR3 length was observed in type 1 diabetes patients in all four CD4+ subsets. Shorter templates might have been favored by PCR, but patient and control samples were amplified and corrected together, so both groups would have been affected equally by any skew. At VDJ recombination sites, patients with type 1 diabetes made fewer insertions and deleted more nucleotides, a pattern implying thymic rearrangement abnormalities. Naive, central memory and regulatory TCRB repertoires appeared more similar among patients than among healthy donors. Sequencing cDNA rather than genomic DNA could over-represent highly expressing activated cells, although activation and CD3 levels did not differ between groups. Only small numbers of individuals were included in the HLA sub-analyses, which left unresolved whether HLA type had any influence on TCRB rearrangement.

Each donor gave one peripheral blood draw, averaging roughly 100 mL, which was collected into heparinised tubes. Naive, central memory, regulatory and stem cell-like memory CD4+ T cells were sorted on a BD FACSAria II using a panel including CD45RO, CCR7, CD25, CD127, CD95 and CD27. Every sorted population had a purity above 98%. PBMCs were isolated right away by Lymphoprep density gradient centrifugation and were stained directly, without culture. To minimize batch effects, samples were stained and sorted in pairs, one healthy donor with one patient per experiment. The CDR3 covers 15 residues, taking in both the cysteine and the phenylalanine. The sequence is cut down to CDR3 DNA, 45 bases in frame from base 1. CDR1 and CDR2 are drawn from the germline V gene: SGHRS, YFSETQ. V loses 1 base, J loses 1 base, and the germline ends lie 12 bases apart. All of the isolated RNA was reverse transcribed with the High Capacity cDNA Reverse Transcription Kit, so expressed TCRB transcripts were sequenced. Stem cell-like memory T cell samples underwent survey-depth immunoSEQ sequencing, averaging roughly 1 million total reads per sample. After sorted cells were lysed in RLT buffer, RNA was extracted with DNase-treated RNeasy Micro or Mini kits, with the choice depending on cell number. To prevent cross-contamination, every cell subset was processed on its own, while patient and healthy donor samples were processed together. The immunoSEQ multiplex PCR was used to amplify TCRB sequences from cDNA, generating 87-bp fragments that spanned the CDR3 region. Amplicons were sequenced on the Illumina HiSeq platform. The study's own analysis went as follows. PCR bias was computationally corrected using synthetic template baselines, reads within Hamming distance 2 were collapsed, and singletons that could not be merged were discarded. Reads were aligned against IMGT so that V, D and J genes, CDR3 length and insertions or deletions at six rearrangement sites could be assigned. Within each subset, clonotype counts were normalized to sorted cell number, after which true diversity and Gini coefficients were computed with the tcR R package. Repertoire sharing was quantified using the overlap coefficient calculated on TCRB nucleotide sequences. TCRdb provides this immuneACCESS table in a form limited to in-frame rearrangements. Some clones are lacking; in checked studies, under half of them reflect an unresolved V gene, and why the rest are absent is not known. The V and J calls and clone size are taken from that table; D and trimming were inferred from the DNA. This sample is represented by around 25,000 clones; over 65% of them were singletons. The ten most abundant clones make up about 1% of the sample.

Comments on this clone: Its antigen is still unknown. No much larger clone exists at a distance of one base, and base qualities are not known.

The sequence was collected from a woman aged 35 to 49 with type 1 diabetes. Specimen: stem cell memory CD4+ T cells from blood. Taken with the paper, the label for cell subset or site translates to: stem cell-like memory CD4+ T cells. The chain joins TRBV5-1 to TRBJ2-7; TRBD2 is a possible D gene, resting on 6 matching bases. The DNA sequence is given as TGCGCCAGCAGCTTGTATCCGGGAGAGTCCTACGAGCAGTACTTC. It translates to CASSLYPGESYEQYF.